This TCR beta chain comes out of a study of OX40 agonist ivuxolimab in advanced cancers. Some background on the complete study: The costimulatory receptor OX40 (CD134) was targeted by ivuxolimab, a fully human IgG2 agonistic monoclonal antibody. Intravenous ivuxolimab was administered to patients every 2 weeks at six dose levels: 0.01, 0.1, 0.3, 1.5, 3 and 10 mg/kg. Of the roughly 52 dose-escalation patients, hepatocellular carcinoma was present in about 19, melanoma in approximately 15, renal cell carcinoma in 9 and head and neck cancer in 9. In the dose-escalation cohort, roughly 82% of patients were male, and the mean age was roughly 56 years with a range of roughly 23 to 90. Patients were allowed to have had prior anti-PD-1, anti-PD-L1 or anti-CTLA-4 therapy, and 30% to 40% of the dose-escalation patients had previously received checkpoint inhibitors. Partial responses were achieved by three dose-escalation patients, of whom one had hepatocellular carcinoma and two had cutaneous melanoma. Peripheral TCRbeta sequencing aimed to test whether ivuxolimab altered TCR sequence diversity and caused clonal T-cell expansion. The paper reports the monotherapy dose-escalation portion (N of about 47 patients) of the phase I ivuxolimab trial. Study-level results and caveats: The antigen specificity of the clonally expanded peripheral T cells was not determined. At doses from 0.1 to 3.0 mg/kg, clonal expansion was seen in both CD4+ and CD8+ blood T cells between baseline and week 6. Partial responders in the 0.1-3.0 mg/kg groups had among the lowest normalized peripheral clonal expansion, especially among CD8+ T cells. Low levels of normalized T-cell clonal expansion were also seen in some patients who did not respond. After ivuxolimab, expanded clones were on average more numerous among CD8+ T cells than among CD4+ T cells.

The junction carries 14 bases between V and J, which are trimmed by 3 bases and 5 bases respectively. Based on the germline V gene, the CDR1 and CDR2 sequences are KGHSH and LQKENI. From the cysteine through the phenylalanine, the CDR3 covers 15 amino acids. The only DNA kept is the CDR3, 45 bases in frame from the first base. This clone was counted a single time. Its antigen specificity is not known. There are no base qualities to consult, and no much larger clone falls within one base. To sequence the TCRbeta CDR3 region, genomic DNA was isolated from the sorted cells. The immunoSEQ Assay was used to sequence the TCRbeta CDR3 regions. The source is immuneACCESS, and TCRdb retained only in-frame sequences with V and J called. Part of the clones is not carried over; for the studies checked, unresolved V genes explain less than half of this, and the remainder is unexplained. A total of fewer than 70,000 clones appear in this sample, 86% of them only once. The top ten constitute approximately 4% of the sample.

Patients with autoimmune disease history or receiving systemic immunosuppression were excluded from the trial. Peripheral blood for TCR sequencing was drawn from every dose cohort at baseline, at cycle 4 day 1 and at cycle 7 day 1. Samples were obtained from an open-label, multicenter, first-in-human phase I dose-escalation trial of ivuxolimab. The trial enrolled adults with locally advanced or metastatic head and neck squamous cell, hepatocellular, melanoma or renal cell carcinoma. CD4+ and CD8+ T cells were sorted separately from peripheral blood before TCR sequencing. The receptor's source is an adult with an advanced solid tumor such as melanoma, head and neck, liver or kidney cancer. This chain joins TRBV18 to TRBJ1-5, and possibly TRBD1, on 5 matching bases. The material sequenced was CD4+ or CD8+ T cells sorted from blood, taken in a trial of the OX40 agonist ivuxolimab. The DNA sequence is TGTGCCAGCTCACCGCCACAGGTCGGGGATCAGCCCCAGCATTTT. Translated, this gives CASSPPQVGDQPQHF. Where the CDR3 stops, the reference TRBV18 and TRBJ1-5 genes take over; the full variable domain is NAGVMQNPRHLVRRRGQEARLRCSPMKGHSHVYWYRQLPEEGLKFMVYLQKENIIDESGMPKERFSAEFPKEGPSILRIQQVVRGDSAAYFCASSPPQVGDQPQHFGDGTRLSIL.